A single sample gave rise to the 31 T cell receptor beta chains below, sequenced in a study of beta chain features in type 1 diabetes. Sequenced material consisted of expressed TCRB transcripts (all of the isolated RNA was reverse transcribed). Repertoires were generated with immunoSEQ multiplex PCR, while TCRdb's copy carries only in-frame clones and drops some. The sample shows approximately 330,000 clones, approximately 11% of them seen only once. Sequenced sample: naive CD4+ T cells from blood. The receptors shown here come from a woman aged 25 to 39 in good health.

This clone was recorded a few times. This sequence joins TRBV5-4 and TRBJ2-3, with 7 positions matching TRBD1. Germline trimming cut 7 bases from V and 6 bases from J; bases unmatched to any gene: 17. CDR1 and CDR2 from the germline V gene are SGHNT and YYREEE (reference sequence). CDR3 size: 16 residues. CDR3 DNA: TGTGCCAGCGAAAGACAGGGTTCGTTAGCTGGGGATACGCAGTATTTT. It translates to CASERQGSLAGDTQYF.

V gene TRBV29-1 combines with J gene TRBJ2-3; D is uncertain. The CDR3 has 13 residues. The germline gives CDR1 SQVTM, CDR2 ANQGSEA. V lost 5 bases and J 0 bases, leaving 9 bases between the germline ends. CDR3 DNA sequence: TGCAGCGTTAGCTGGTCTAGCACAGATACGCAGTATTTT. Residues: CSVSWSSTDTQYF.

This clone was observed a few times. V usage is TRBV7-2 and J usage is TRBJ2-7; D is unresolved. Between the trimmed V and J ends, which lost 1 base and 2 bases, there was a span of 9 bases. The germline gives CDR1 SGHTA, CDR2 FQGNSA. The CDR3 is 14 residues long. The CDR3 sequence: CASSLVQATYEQYF. In DNA form, the CDR3 reads TGTGCCAGCAGCTTAGTTCAGGCAACCTACGAGCAGTACTTC. Filled out from reference TRBV7-2 and TRBJ2-7, the complete variable domain reads GAGVSQSPSNKVTEKGKDVELRCDPISGHTALYWYRQSLGQGLEFLIYFQGNSAPDKSGLPSDRFSAERTGGSVSTLTIQRTQQEDSAVYLCASSLVQATYEQYFGPGTRLTVT.

This clone was detected only a few times. Written as DNA, the CDR3 is TGTGCCAGCAGTTACTCAGGACAAACTGCGTCCGAGACCCAGTACTTC. Translation gives CASSYSGQTASETQYF. The chain employs TRBV6-5 and TRBJ2-5, with TRBD1 as a possible D gene (5 bases). This CDR3 spans 16 amino acids. Germline V lookup: CDR1 MNHEY, CDR2 SVGAGI. Between the trimmed V and J ends, which lost 0 bases and 5 bases, there was a span of 16 bases.

The table lists this clone with a few counts. The rearrangement uses TRBV9 and TRBJ2-1, with TRBD2 as a possible D gene (6 bases). The CDR3 is made up of 15 amino acids. V was cut by 1 base and J by 3 bases, with 11 bases left in between. The germline CDR1 and CDR2 sequences are SGDLS and YYNGEE. The CDR3 is CASSVQWEVYNEQFF. Here the CDR3 DNA reads TGTGCCAGCAGCGTACAGTGGGAGGTCTACAATGAGCAGTTCTTC.

Only a few counts were recorded for this clone. The germline gene is not matched at one end of the junction; a read error may be the cause. The gene calls are TRBV29-1 and TRBJ2-7, with a tentative D call TRBD1 (6 bases). Germline V gives CDR1 SQVTM, CDR2 ANQGSEA. This CDR3 has 12 residues. The CDR3, as DNA: TGCAGCGTCGAAGACGGGGACACACAGCAGTACTTC. It encodes CSVEDGDTQQYF.

In this sample, this clone turned up a few times. The rearrangement uses TRBV2 and TRBJ1-2; 7 bases fit TRBD1. The V segment lost 6 bases and the J segment 6 bases; nucleotides outside the gene matches: 10. Germline V gene sequence: CDR1 SNHLY, CDR2 FYNNEI. CDR3 length: 14 amino acids. The CDR3: CASSLTRDSDGYTF. CDR3 DNA sequence: TGTGCCAGCAGCCTTACCCGGGACAGCGATGGCTACACCTTC.

This clone came up a few times. This sequence joins TRBV1 and TRBJ1-4. TRBV1 is a known pseudogene. The CDR3 has 17 residues. The CDR3 spells CTSSQDLRGTSNEKLFF. CDR3 bases: TGCACCAGCAGCCAAGATCTTCGGGGGACGTCTAATGAAAAACTGTTTTTT.

This clone was observed a handful of times. This chain uses TRBV5-6 with TRBJ2-5; D is perhaps TRBD2 (6 bases). The CDR3 spans 16 residues. The germline V and J ends were trimmed by 1 base and 2 bases, with 15 bases remaining between them. Germline V gives CDR1 SGHDT, CDR2 YYEEEE. The CDR3 DNA reads TGTGCCAGCAGCTTGTACCGGGGGACCTTACAAGAGACCCAGTACTTC. Protein: CASSLYRGTLQETQYF.

This clone was seen a handful of times. This chain uses TRBV18 with TRBJ2-6, with D unclear. Trimming stripped 1 base from V and 2 bases from J, with 12 bases between. Germline V lookup: CDR1 KGHSH, CDR2 LQKENI. This CDR3 has 17 residues. CDR3 protein: CASSPQTIAAGANVLTF. In DNA form, the CDR3 reads TGTGCCAGCTCACCACAAACTATCGCAGCTGGGGCCAACGTCCTGACTTTC.

The chain combines TRBV29-1 with TRBJ2-3; D call uncertain. With 3 bases removed from V and 0 bases from J, the gap between germline ends came to 7 bases. The CDR3 spans 13 residues. CDR1 and CDR2 from the germline V gene are SQVTM and ANQGSEA. The CDR3 DNA reads as TGCAGCGTTGAGGGCCTTAGCACAGATACGCAGTATTTT. It translates to CSVEGLSTDTQYF.

In its sample, this clone was seen a few times. V usage is TRBV25-1 and J usage is TRBJ2-5; maybe TRBD2 (7 bases). This CDR3 contains 17 residues. Germline V gene data show CDR1 as MGHDK and CDR2 as SYGVNS. V was cut by 3 bases and J by 5 bases, with 22 bases left in between. CDR3 nucleotides: TGTGCCAGCAGTGAGGGAGGGGGGAACGGCCAATGGGAGACCCAGTACTTC. This sequence encodes CASSEGGGNGQWETQYF. Complete variable domain (other parts from reference TRBV25-1 and TRBJ2-5): EADIYQTPRYLVIGTGKKITLECSQTMGHDKMYWYQQDPGMELHLIHYSYGVNSTEKGDLSSESTVSRIRTEHFPLTLESARPSHTSQYLCASSEGGGNGQWETQYFGPGTRLLVL.

This clone was seen a handful of times. The J gene is TRBJ2-3, the V gene TRBV9; the match to TRBD2 covers 7 bases. CDR3 length: 16 amino acids. The germline V gene has CDR1 SGDLS and CDR2 YYNGEE. Losses at the gene ends were 0 bases for V and 2 bases for J; bases not matched to a gene: 6. The DNA for the CDR3 is TGTGCCAGCAGCGTAGTTTCTAGCGGACACACAGATACGCAGTATTTT. Protein product: CASSVVSSGHTDTQYF.

This clone was recorded a few times. The V call is TRBV25-1, the J call TRBJ2-5, with a possible D match to TRBD1 (5 bases). Trimming removed 6 bases at V and 1 base at J, with 12 bases between. There are 14 residues in the CDR3. From germline, CDR1 is MGHDK and CDR2 SYGVNS. The CDR3 sequence is CASRATGPQETQYF. The CDR3 DNA reads TGTGCCAGCAGGGCCACAGGACCCCAAGAGACCCAGTACTTC.

This clone was counted only a few times. The CDR3 spells CASSPRQGGNTDTQYF. CDR3 nucleotides: TGTGCCAGCAGCCCAAGACAGGGGGGAAACACAGATACGCAGTATTTT. The chain is built from TRBV7-2 and TRBJ2-3, with 9 bases that match TRBD1. The CDR3 runs 16 residues. J lost 2 bases, V lost 5 bases, and 8 bases had no gene match. The germline CDR1 and CDR2 sequences are SGHTA and FQGNSA.

There are a few counts of this clone. The chain couples TRBV4-2 to TRBJ1-3, with a possible D match to TRBD1 (5 bases). Between the trimmed V and J ends, which lost 1 base and 6 bases, there was a span of 7 bases. The CDR3 sequence is 13 residues long. The germline CDR1 and CDR2 sequences are LGHNA and YNFKEQ. As DNA, the CDR3 is TGTGCCAGCAGCCAAGGACAGTTAAACACCATATATTTT. It is translated as CASSQGQLNTIYF.

The CDR3 DNA reads TGTGCCAGCAGACTCACAGGGGAACGGCAGCCCCAGCATTTT. Amino acids: CASRLTGERQPQHF. The rearrangement joins TRBV28 to TRBJ1-5; TRBD1 aligns across 7 bases. This CDR3 spans 14 amino acids. V dropped 6 bases and J dropped 7; count of bases not matched to a gene: 9. Per the germline V gene, CDR1 is MDHEN and CDR2 is SYDVKM. Variable domain in full (rest from reference TRBV28 and TRBJ1-5): DVKVTQSSRYLVKRTGEKVFLECVQDMDHENMFWYRQDPGLGLRLIYFSYDVKMKEKGDIPEGYSVSREKKERFSLILESASTNQTSMYLCASRLTGERQPQHFGDGTRLSIL.

This clone has more than one count but fewer than ten. CDR3 DNA sequence: TGTGCCAGCAGTTCATCCACAGGTTTAGGAGATACGCAGTATTTT. It translates to CASSSSTGLGDTQYF. The chain links TRBV25-1 to TRBJ2-3; tentative D call: TRBD1 (5 bases). CDR3 length: 15 amino acids. Looked up from germline, CDR1 is MGHDK and CDR2 is SYGVNS. V was trimmed by 5 bases and J by 5 bases, leaving 17 bases between them.

This clone was detected a few times. The chain couples TRBV2 to TRBJ1-5; D unclear. This CDR3 region has 15 residues. Trimming cost V 7 bases and J 0 bases, with 13 bases left between them. Germline V CDR1 and CDR2: SNHLY, FYNNEI. The chain's CDR3 is CASIEERYSNQPQHF. DNA of the CDR3: TGTGCCAGCATCGAGGAGAGGTATAGCAATCAGCCCCAGCATTTT.

The J gene is TRBJ2-7, the V gene TRBV28, with a tentative D call TRBD2 (5 bases). CDR3 length: 13 amino acids. Deletions cut 3 bases from V and 7 bases from J, with 13 bases between. CDR1 and CDR2 (germline): MDHEN, SYDVKM. CDR3 amino acids: CASSLGQWREQYF. CDR3 nucleotides: TGTGCCAGCAGTTTGGGCCAGTGGAGGGAGCAGTACTTC.

The sample holds a few counts of this clone. The J gene is TRBJ2-1, the V gene TRBV29-1; 7 bases agree with TRBD1. After removal of 6 bases from V and 12 bases from J, the junction contained 8 bases not matched to a gene. The CDR3 covers 11 residues. Germline CDR1 reads SQVTM; CDR2 reads ANQGSEA. The CDR3 here is CSVAGTVGQFF. CDR3 nucleotides: TGCAGCGTCGCCGGGACAGTTGGGCAGTTCTTC.

The chain links TRBV28 to TRBJ2-1, with 10 positions matching TRBD2. This CDR3 spans 14 amino acids. CDR1 MDHEN and CDR2 SYDVKM come from the germline V gene. Trimming cost V 8 bases and J 8 bases; bases outside gene matches: 9. CDR3 loop: CASASGSPLDEQFF. DNA for the CDR3: TGTGCCAGCGCTAGCGGGAGCCCGTTGGATGAGCAGTTCTTC.

This clone has just a few counts. This chain joins TRBV23-1 and TRBJ2-1; perhaps TRBD1 as D (6 bases). TRBV23-1 is an open reading frame whose function is uncertain. The CDR3 loop spans 13 amino acids. V was clipped by 4 bases and J by 3 bases, with 7 bases between them. The chain's CDR3 is CASSPTGYNEQFF. Written as DNA, the CDR3 is TGCGCCAGCAGTCCGACAGGCTACAATGAGCAGTTCTTC.

The rearrangement uses TRBV4-1 and TRBJ2-7, with 7 bases aligning to TRBD2. Germline V gene data show CDR1 as MGHRA and CDR2 as YSYEKL. V gave up 0 bases and J gave up 3 bases; unmatched junction bases: 8. The CDR3 contains 16 residues. The CDR3 protein is CASSQDSGLAVYEQYF. Here the CDR3 DNA reads TGCGCCAGCAGCCAAGATTCGGGGCTAGCGGTCTACGAGCAGTACTTC.

The V gene is TRBV19, the J gene TRBJ2-7; 8 bases are shared with TRBD2. CDR1 is LNHDA, CDR2 SQIVND, per germline (reference sequence). The CDR3 spans 16 residues. The V gene end was trimmed by 3 bases and the J gene end by 1 base; junction bases not matched to a gene: 8. The CDR3 nucleotides read TGTGCCAGTAGTATCAGGGCGGGAGGAGTTTCCTACGAGCAGTACTTC. It translates to CASSIRAGGVSYEQYF.

The J gene is TRBJ1-5, the V gene TRBV18; D unclear. Germline V gene lookup returns CDR1 KGHSH and CDR2 LQKENI. The CDR3 is 14 residues long. The V end was cut by 2 bases, the J end by 0 bases, with 5 bases between. CDR3 protein: CASSPGSSNQPQHF. The DNA for the CDR3 is TGTGCCAGCTCACCAGGGAGTAGCAATCAGCCCCAGCATTTT. The full variable domain, with the rest looked up from reference TRBV18 and TRBJ1-5, is NAGVMQNPRHLVRRRGQEARLRCSPMKGHSHVYWYRQLPEEGLKFMVYLQKENIIDESGMPKERFSAEFPKEGPSILRIQQVVRGDSAAYFCASSPGSSNQPQHFGDGTRLSIL.

This clone was seen a few times. The chain carries TRBV9 and TRBJ2-1; possibly TRBD2 for D (7 bases). The V gene lost 4 bases and the J gene lost 11 bases, with 16 bases spanning the gap. CDR3 size: 13 residues. Germline-derived CDR1 and CDR2 are SGDLS and YYNGEE. Here the CDR3 reads CASSKGGGGKQFF. CDR3 coding DNA: TGTGCCAGCAGCAAGGGGGGGGGCGGAAAGCAGTTCTTC.

This clone was detected only a few times. V usage is TRBV30 and J usage is TRBJ1-5; D ambiguous. The V gene's germline CDR1 is GTSNPN and CDR2 SVGIG (reference sequence). The CDR3 sequence is 14 residues long. Trimming pared 2 bases from V and 4 bases from J, leaving 12 bases between. CDR3 sequence (DNA): TGTGCCTGGAGTTCGTTTGGCGGGAATCAGCCCCAGCATTTT. As protein: CAWSSFGGNQPQHF. Full variable domain (missing parts from reference TRBV30 and TRBJ1-5): SQTIHQWPATLVQPVGSPLSLECTVEGTSNPNLYWYRQAAGRGLQLLFYSVGIGQISSEVPQNLSASRPQDRQFILSSKKLLLSDSGFYLCAWSSFGGNQPQHFGDGTRLSIL.

In this sample, this clone turned up a few times. The V gene is TRBV4-3, the J gene TRBJ2-1, with D possibly being TRBD2 (5 bases). CDR1 and CDR2 (germline): LGHNA, YSLEER. The CDR3 runs 15 residues. Trimming stripped 0 bases from V and 3 bases from J, with 9 bases between. The CDR3 DNA sequence: TGCGCCAGCAGCCAAGAAAGGACTGGCTACAATGAGCAGTTCTTC. It yields the protein CASSQERTGYNEQFF.

The gene calls are TRBV11-3 and TRBJ2-1; TRBD1 might be the D (7 bases). Germline V lookup: CDR1 SGHNT, CDR2 YENEEA. The CDR3 consists of 15 residues. The ends were cut back, 0 bases at V and 7 bases at J, with 13 bases in the middle. As DNA, the CDR3 is TGTGCCAGCAGCTTAGAAGCAGGGGGGCGGAATGAGCAGTTCTTC. This codes for CASSLEAGGRNEQFF.

This clone was recorded a few times. The J gene is TRBJ2-5, the V gene TRBV7-9; D is ambiguous. The V gene lost 8 bases and the J gene lost 4 bases, with 11 bases spanning the gap. Germline lookup yields CDR1 SEHNR and CDR2 FQNEAQ (reference sequence). This CDR3 has 12 amino acids. CDR3 amino acids: CASRGGVETQYF. DNA of the CDR3: TGTGCCAGCCGTGGTGGAGTAGAGACCCAGTACTTC.